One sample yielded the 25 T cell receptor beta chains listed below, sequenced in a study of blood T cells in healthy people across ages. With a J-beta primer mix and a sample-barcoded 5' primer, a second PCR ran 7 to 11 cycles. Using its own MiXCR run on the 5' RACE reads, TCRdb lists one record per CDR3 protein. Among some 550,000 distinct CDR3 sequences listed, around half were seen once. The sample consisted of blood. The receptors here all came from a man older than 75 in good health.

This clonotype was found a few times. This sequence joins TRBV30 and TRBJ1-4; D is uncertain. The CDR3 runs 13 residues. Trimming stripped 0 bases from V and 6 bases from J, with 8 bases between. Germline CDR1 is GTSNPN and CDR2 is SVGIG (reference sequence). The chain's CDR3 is CAWSVVLYEKLFF. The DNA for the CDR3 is TGTGCCTGGAGTGTCGTCCTGTATGAAAAACTGTTTTTT.

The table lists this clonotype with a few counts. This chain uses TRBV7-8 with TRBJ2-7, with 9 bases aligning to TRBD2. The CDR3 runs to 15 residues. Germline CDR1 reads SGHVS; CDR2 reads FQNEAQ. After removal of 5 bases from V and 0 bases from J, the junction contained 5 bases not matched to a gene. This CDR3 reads CASSPLTSGSYEQYF. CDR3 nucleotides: TGTGCCAGCAGCCCCCTGACTAGCGGCTCCTACGAGCAGTACTTC. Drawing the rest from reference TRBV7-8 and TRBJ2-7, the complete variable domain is GAGVSQSPRYKVAKRGQDVALRCDPISGHVSLFWYQQALGQGPEFLTYFQNEAQLDKSGLPSDRFFAERPEGSVSTLKIQRTQQEDSAVYLCASSPLTSGSYEQYFGPGTRLTVT.

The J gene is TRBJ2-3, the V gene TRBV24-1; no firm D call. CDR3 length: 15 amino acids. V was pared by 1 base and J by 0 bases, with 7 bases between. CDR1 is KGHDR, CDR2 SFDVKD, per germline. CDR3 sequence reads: CATSDFGGSTDTQYF. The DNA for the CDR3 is TGTGCCACCAGTGATTTTGGCGGAAGCACAGATACGCAGTATTTT.

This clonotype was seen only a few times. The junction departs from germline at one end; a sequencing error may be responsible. The CDR3 loop is CASSLGLAGPYELYF. CDR3 nucleotides: TGTGCCAGCAGCTTAGGACTAGCGGGGCCCTACGAGCTGTACTTC. The V call is TRBV7-3, the J call TRBJ2-7; TRBD2 aligns across 12 bases. Germline CDR1 SGHTA, CDR2 FQGTGA. This CDR3 has 15 residues.

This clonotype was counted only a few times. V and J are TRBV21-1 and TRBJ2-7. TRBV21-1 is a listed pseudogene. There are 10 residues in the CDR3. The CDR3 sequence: CARNSYEQYF. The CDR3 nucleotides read TGTGCCAGGAACAGCTACGAGCAGTACTTC.

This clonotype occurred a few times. Here the CDR3 reads CASSGGQAYEQYF. In DNA form, the CDR3 reads TGCGCCAGCAGCGGTGGGCAGGCCTACGAGCAGTACTTC. The chain combines TRBV5-1 with TRBJ2-7, with D hard to call. Germline CDR1 is SGHRS and CDR2 is YFSETQ. The CDR3 extends over 13 amino acids. Between the trimmed V and J ends, which lost 4 bases and 2 bases, there was a span of 10 bases.

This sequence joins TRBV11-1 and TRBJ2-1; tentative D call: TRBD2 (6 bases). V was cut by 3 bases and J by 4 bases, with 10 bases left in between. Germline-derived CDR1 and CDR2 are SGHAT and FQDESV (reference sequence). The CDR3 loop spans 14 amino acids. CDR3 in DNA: TGTGCCAGCAGCTTTGCGGGACCATACAATGAGCAGTTCTTC. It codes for CASSFAGPYNEQFF. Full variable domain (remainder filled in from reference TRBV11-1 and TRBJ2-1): EAEVAQSPRYKITEKSQAVAFWCDPISGHATLYWYRQILGQGPELLVQFQDESVVDDSQLPKDRFSAERLKGVDSTLKIQPAELGDSAMYLCASSFAGPYNEQFFGPGTRLTVL.

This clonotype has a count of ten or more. The CDR3 coding sequence is TGTGCCAGCAGTTCGCCCGGGCGGGGCTCCTACGAGCAGTACTTC. Its protein is CASSSPGRGSYEQYF. This chain links TRBV6-6 with TRBJ2-7, with D perhaps matching TRBD2 (6 bases). Trimming took 4 bases from V and 0 from J, leaving 13 bases between them. The CDR3 loop spans 15 amino acids. Germline V gene lookup returns CDR1 MNHNY and CDR2 SVGAGI (reference sequence).

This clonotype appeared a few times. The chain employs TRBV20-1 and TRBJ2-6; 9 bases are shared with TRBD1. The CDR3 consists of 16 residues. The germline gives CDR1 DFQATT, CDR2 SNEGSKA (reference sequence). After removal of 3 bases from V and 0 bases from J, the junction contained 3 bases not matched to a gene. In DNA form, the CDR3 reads TGCAGTGCTAGCGACAGGGGGTCCTCTGGGGCCAACGTCCTGACTTTC. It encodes CSASDRGSSGANVLTF.

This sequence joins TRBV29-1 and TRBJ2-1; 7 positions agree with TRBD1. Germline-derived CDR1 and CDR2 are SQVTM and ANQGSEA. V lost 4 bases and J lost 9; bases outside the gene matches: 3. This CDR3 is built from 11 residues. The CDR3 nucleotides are TGCAGCGTTGTCCCAGGGGGTGAGCAGTTCTTC. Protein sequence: CSVVPGGEQFF.

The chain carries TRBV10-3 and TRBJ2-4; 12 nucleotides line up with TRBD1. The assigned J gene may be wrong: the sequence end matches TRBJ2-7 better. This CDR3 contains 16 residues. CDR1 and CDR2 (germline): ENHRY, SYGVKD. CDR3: CAISESKGTGGGEQYF. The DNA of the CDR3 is TGTGCCATCAGTGAGTCGAAAGGGACAGGGGGCGGCGAGCAGTACTTC.

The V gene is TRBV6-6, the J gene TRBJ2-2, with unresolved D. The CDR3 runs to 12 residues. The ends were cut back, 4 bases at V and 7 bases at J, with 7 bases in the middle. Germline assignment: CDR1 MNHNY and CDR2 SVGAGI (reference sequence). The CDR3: CASSSDYGELFF. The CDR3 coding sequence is TGTGCCAGCAGTTCTGATTACGGGGAGCTGTTTTTT.

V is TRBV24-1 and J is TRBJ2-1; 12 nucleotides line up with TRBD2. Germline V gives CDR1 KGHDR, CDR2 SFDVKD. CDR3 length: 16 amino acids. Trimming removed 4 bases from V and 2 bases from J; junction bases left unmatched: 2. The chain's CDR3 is CATSESSGRAYNEQFF. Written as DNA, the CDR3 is TGTGCCACCAGTGAATCTAGCGGGAGGGCCTACAATGAGCAGTTCTTC.

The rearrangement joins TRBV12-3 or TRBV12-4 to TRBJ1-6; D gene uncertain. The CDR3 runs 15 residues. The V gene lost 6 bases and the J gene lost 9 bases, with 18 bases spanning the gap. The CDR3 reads CASSRHREVGSPLHF. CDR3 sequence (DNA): TGTGCCAGCAGCCGACACCGGGAGGTGGGTTCACCCCTCCACTTT.

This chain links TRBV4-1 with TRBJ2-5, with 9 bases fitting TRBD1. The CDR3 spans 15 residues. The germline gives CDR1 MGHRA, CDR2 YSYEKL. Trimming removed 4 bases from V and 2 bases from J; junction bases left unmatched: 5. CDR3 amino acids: CASSPLTGGQETQYF. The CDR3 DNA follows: TGCGCCAGCAGCCCCCTGACAGGGGGTCAAGAGACCCAGTACTTC.

DNA of the CDR3: TGTGCCAGCAGTTTTCAGGGGGCAACTGGGGCCAACGTCCTGACTTTC. Translation: CASSFQGATGANVLTF. The V call is TRBV12-3 or TRBV12-4, the J call TRBJ2-6, with 8 bases that match TRBD1. Trimming took 3 bases from V and 2 from J; bases not matched to a gene: 3. The CDR3 has 16 residues.

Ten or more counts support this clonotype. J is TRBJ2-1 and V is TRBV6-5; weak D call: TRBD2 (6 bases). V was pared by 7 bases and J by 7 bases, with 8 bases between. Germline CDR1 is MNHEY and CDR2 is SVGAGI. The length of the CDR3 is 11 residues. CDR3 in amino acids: CASTRENEQFF. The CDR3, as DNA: TGTGCCAGCACCCGGGAGAATGAGCAGTTCTTC.

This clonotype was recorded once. As DNA, the CDR3 is TGCGCCAGCAGCTTAGCCGGAGCGGAGCGCACAGATACGCAGTATTTT. It is translated as CASSLAGAERTDTQYF. The chain joins TRBV5-1 to TRBJ2-3, with D tentatively TRBD2 (5 bases). Trimming pared 2 bases from V and 1 base from J, leaving 14 bases between. Looked up from germline, CDR1 is SGHRS and CDR2 is YFSETQ. The CDR3 is made up of 16 amino acids.

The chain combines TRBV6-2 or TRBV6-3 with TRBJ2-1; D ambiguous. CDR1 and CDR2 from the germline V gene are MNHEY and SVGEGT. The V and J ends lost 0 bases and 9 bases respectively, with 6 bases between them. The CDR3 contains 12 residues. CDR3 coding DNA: TGTGCCAGCAGTTACTCTGGCATTGAGCAGTTCTTC. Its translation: CASSYSGIEQFF.

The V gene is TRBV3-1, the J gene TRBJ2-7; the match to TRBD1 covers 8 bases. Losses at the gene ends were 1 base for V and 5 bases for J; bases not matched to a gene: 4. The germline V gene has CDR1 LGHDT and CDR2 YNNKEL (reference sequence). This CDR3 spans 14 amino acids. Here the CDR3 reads CASSQGTGLHEQYF. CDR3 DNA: TGTGCCAGCAGCCAAGGGACAGGGCTCCACGAGCAGTACTTC.

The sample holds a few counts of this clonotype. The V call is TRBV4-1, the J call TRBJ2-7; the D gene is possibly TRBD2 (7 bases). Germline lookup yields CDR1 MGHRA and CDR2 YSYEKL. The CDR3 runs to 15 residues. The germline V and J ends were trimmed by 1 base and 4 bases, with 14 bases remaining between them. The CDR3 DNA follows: TGCGCCAGCAGCCAAGCCTGGGGGGGCAGGTACGAGCAGTACTTC. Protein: CASSQAWGGRYEQYF.

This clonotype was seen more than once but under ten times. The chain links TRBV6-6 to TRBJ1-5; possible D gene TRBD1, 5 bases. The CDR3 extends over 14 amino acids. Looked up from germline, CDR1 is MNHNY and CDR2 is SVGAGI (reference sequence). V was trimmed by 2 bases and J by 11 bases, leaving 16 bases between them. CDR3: CASSYDAVQGAQHF. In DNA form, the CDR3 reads TGTGCCAGCAGTTACGACGCGGTCCAAGGGGCCCAGCATTTT.

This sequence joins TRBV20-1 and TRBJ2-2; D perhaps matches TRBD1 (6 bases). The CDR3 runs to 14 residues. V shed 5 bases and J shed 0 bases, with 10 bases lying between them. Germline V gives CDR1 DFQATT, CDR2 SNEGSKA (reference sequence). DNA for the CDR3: TGCAGTGCTCCAGGGGTCACGAACACCGGGGAGCTGTTTTTT. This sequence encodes CSAPGVTNTGELFF.

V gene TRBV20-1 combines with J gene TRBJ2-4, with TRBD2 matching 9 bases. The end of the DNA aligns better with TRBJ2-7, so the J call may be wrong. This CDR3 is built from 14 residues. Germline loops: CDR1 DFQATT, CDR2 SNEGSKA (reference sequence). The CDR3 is CSARLAGVTDEQYF. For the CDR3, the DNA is TGCAGTGCCAGATTAGCGGGAGTCACCGACGAGCAGTACTTC.

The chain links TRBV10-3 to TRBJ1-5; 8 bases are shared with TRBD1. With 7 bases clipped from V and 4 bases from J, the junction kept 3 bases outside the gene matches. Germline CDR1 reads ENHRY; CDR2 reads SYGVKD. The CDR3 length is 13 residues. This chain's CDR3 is CAIKQGANQPQHF. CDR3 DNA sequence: TGTGCCATCAAGCAGGGGGCGAATCAGCCCCAGCATTTT.